The clone carrying this T cell receptor (beta chain) has more than one count but fewer than ten. The V end lost 1 base, the J end lost 0 bases, and 13 bases lay between the germline ends. From germline, CDR1 is LGHDT and CDR2 YNNKEL (reference sequence). CDR3 size: 16 residues. The sample is drawn from a study of blood T cell repertoires in COVID-19. The wider study: The origin of the acute and convalescent COVID-19 samples was the United States, Italy and Spain.

Per the authors' pipeline: Amplification from reference gene primers served as the basis for estimated nucleated cell counts. Only in-frame clones appear in the TCRdb table, and some are missing; sequencing was by immunoSEQ multiplex PCR. V and J calls and clone size are as listed in that table; D and trimming were resolved from the DNA. The sample has some 120,000 clones; just under 85% are singletons. The V gene is TRBV3-1 (or the pseudogene TRBV3-2), the J gene TRBJ2-7, with D possibly matching TRBD1 (6 bases). The receptor's source is a woman in her forties or fifties with acute or convalescent COVID-19. The source material was peripheral blood. The CDR3 here is CASSQGWGPSSYEQYF. CDR3 in DNA: TGTGCCAGCAGCCAAGGTTGGGGGCCGAGCTCCTACGAGCAGTACTTC.